This T cell receptor (beta chain) was identified during a study of CD8+CD57+ T cells in acquired aplastic anemia. As for the study in general: DNA per sorted CD4+ or CD8+ sample ranged roughly 0.19 to 27.4 ug, averaging approximately 3.1 ug. Study findings and constraints: About 30 CD8+ CDR3 sequences occurred in both the patients and the controls.

This clonotype was picked up a small number of times. Its antigen remains unidentified. Genomic DNA was employed as the template in profiling TCR beta VDJ and CDR3. TCRdb re-analysed the reads in MiXCR, keeping a single row per CDR3 protein. The repertoire has just over 450,000 distinct CDR3 sequences, about a third of them found once; the top ten carry approximately 0.82%. Sequenced patients had shown CD8+CD57+ cell expansion by flow cytometry. Everyone among the patients had severe acquired aplastic anemia. CDR1 and CDR2 (germline): DFQATT, SNEGSKA (reference sequence). The CDR3 has 18 amino acids. J lost 3 bases, V lost 0 bases, and 14 bases had no gene match.

The chain recombines TRBV20-1 with TRBJ2-7, with 10 bases identical to TRBD2. Source material: sorted CD4+, CD8+, or CD8+CD57+ T cells (not recorded which) from PBMCs. This TCR derives from a human donor with aplastic anemia. Here the CDR3 DNA reads TGCAGTGCTAGAGATCCCCCGGGCGGTTCTAGCGGGAGCTACGAGCAGTACTTC. Translated: CSARDPPGGSSGSYEQYF.